This T cell receptor (beta chain) was sequenced during a study of T cells in Graves' hyperthyroidism and ophthalmopathy. Study background: Before any treatment, at initial diagnosis, peripheral blood was collected.

This CDR3 comprises 17 residues. Per germline, CDR1 SGHAT and CDR2 FQNNGV. If no ophthalmopathy progression occurred within 18 months, Graves' hyperthyroidism was stable. Using approximately 10 ml of fresh peripheral blood, PBMCs were prepared. RNA transcripts served as the template for amplifying TCR beta CDR3 regions. The HTBI primer set was used in a first-round RT-PCR of the TCR CDR3. TCRdb re-derived calls from the multiplex PCR reads in MiXCR, one entry per CDR3 protein. Here the sample spans more than 550,000 distinct CDR3 sequences, roughly a sixth being singletons. With regard to this clonotype: A junction end diverges from the germline sequence, so it may reflect a read error.

The chain joins TRBV11-2 to TRBJ2-1; 15 bases map to TRBD2. This sequence was found in a middle-aged man with Graves' hyperthyroidism. The sample was blood. The CDR3 loop reads CGSTPGLAGGLNNEQFF. The CDR3 DNA reads as TGTGGCAGCACCCCGGGACTAGCGGGAGGACTAAACAATGAGCAGTTCTTT.